This passage covers 26 T cell receptor beta chains from one sample sequenced in a study of T cells in tuberculosis. Thawed, overnight-rested PBMC were stained with GMM-loaded CD1B tetramer, viability dye and anti-CD3, then sorted. The lipid loaded on the CD1B tetramers was C32 glucose monomycolate from Rhodococcus equi. This table comes from immunoSEQ multiplex PCR, and its TCRdb copy is limited to in-frame clones, with some not included. The sample has about 59,000 clones, around 81% seen once; the top ten hold 9.5% to 15%. What was sequenced was CD1b-GMM tetramer-negative cells sorted from PBMCs. Receptors originate from an adult woman with latent tuberculosis.

The rearrangement uses TRBV9 and TRBJ2-3, with TRBD2 matching over 15 bases. This CDR3 has 15 amino acids. Losses at the gene ends were 2 bases for V and 6 bases for J; bases not matched to a gene: 1. In germline, CDR1 is SGDLS, CDR2 YYNGEE. CDR3 DNA sequence: TGTGCCAGCAGCGTTGGACTAGCGGGAGGGGATACGCAGTATTTT. Residues: CASSVGLAGGDTQYF.

The V gene is TRBV7-9, the J gene TRBJ1-1; D unclear. The CDR3 is 13 residues long. Trimming took off 3 bases at V and 1 base at J, with 6 bases between the two ends. CDR1 is SEHNR and CDR2 is FQNEAQ in the germline V gene (reference sequence). The CDR3 bases are TGTGCCAGCAGCTTCACAGCGAACACTGAAGCTTTCTTT. Translating it yields CASSFTANTEAFF.

This chain uses TRBV6-5 with TRBJ2-1, with D possibly being TRBD2 (5 bases). Germline V gene data show CDR1 as MNHEY and CDR2 as SVGAGI. V was clipped by 7 bases and J by 0 bases, with 13 bases between them. This CDR3 is 15 amino acids long. Written as DNA, the CDR3 is TGTGCCAGCACCAGGAGGCGTAGCTCCTACAATGAGCAGTTCTTC. Its protein product is CASTRRRSSYNEQFF.

The chain uses TRBV19 and TRBJ2-3; D remains ambiguous. The germline V gene encodes CDR1 LNHDA and CDR2 SQIVND (reference sequence). Deletions cut 4 bases from V and 0 bases from J, with 8 bases between. The CDR3 totals 14 residues. This CDR3 reads CASSNSASTDTQYF. CDR3 coding DNA: TGTGCCAGTAGTAACAGTGCTAGCACAGATACGCAGTATTTT.

The CDR3 region has the DNA TGTGCCAGCAGTGACGACAGACATATCACTGAAGCTTTCTTT. This codes for CASSDDRHITEAFF. The gene calls are TRBV6-4 and TRBJ1-1, with D tentatively TRBD1 (5 bases). The CDR3 is made up of 14 amino acids. Trimming left V 2 bases short and J 4 bases short, with 11 bases between. Germline CDR1 and CDR2: MRHNA and SNTAGT.

The chain carries TRBV19 and TRBJ2-7; D possibly corresponds to TRBD2 (6 bases). The CDR3 extends over 14 amino acids. The germline V gene has CDR1 LNHDA and CDR2 SQIVND (reference sequence). Between the trimmed V and J ends, which lost 5 bases and 5 bases, there was a span of 16 bases. CDR3 bases: TGTGCCAGTAGTGGCCGGAGGGGCTTGGACGAGCAGTACTTC. It translates to CASSGRRGLDEQYF.

This clone came up once. The rearrangement links TRBV9 to TRBJ2-4; 11 nucleotides agree with TRBD1. Germline loops: CDR1 SGDLS, CDR2 YYNGEE. V lost 0 bases and J lost 2; bases outside the gene matches: 10. The CDR3 sequence is 19 residues long. The CDR3 nucleotides read TGTGCCAGCAGCGTAGGAGGGGCCGGACAGGGGGCTTCCAAAAACATTCAGTACTTC. Translated: CASSVGGAGQGASKNIQYF.

This clone was found a few times. This chain connects TRBV6-1 to TRBJ1-6; D perhaps matches TRBD1 (6 bases). The CDR3 consists of 15 residues. Germline assignment: CDR1 MNHNS and CDR2 SASEGT. V was shortened by 6 bases and J by 4 bases, with 13 bases between the two germline ends. The CDR3 reads CASRDDRSYNSPLHF. CDR3 DNA sequence: TGTGCCAGCAGAGATGACAGGTCGTATAATTCACCCCTCCACTTT.

The V gene is TRBV5-6, the J gene TRBJ1-1; D remains ambiguous. The V and J ends lost 0 bases and 1 base respectively, with 4 bases between them. This CDR3 region has 13 residues. Germline assignment: CDR1 SGHDT and CDR2 YYEEEE. The CDR3 sequence: CASSLGPNTEAFF. The DNA of the CDR3 is TGTGCCAGCAGCTTGGGGCCGAACACTGAAGCTTTCTTT. Looking up the rest from reference TRBV5-6 and TRBJ1-1 gives the full variable domain: DAGVTQSPTHLIKTRGQQVTLRCSPKSGHDTVSWYQQALGQGPQFIFQYYEEEERQRGNFPDRFSGHQFPNYSSELNVNALLLGDSALYLCASSLGPNTEAFFGQGTRLTVV.

The chain links TRBV10-2 to TRBJ2-2, with 10 bases matching TRBD1. Trimming removed 6 bases from V and 0 bases from J; junction bases left unmatched: 1. This CDR3 comprises 15 residues. CDR1 and CDR2 from the germline V gene are WSHSY and SAAADI. CDR3 sequence (DNA): TGCGCCAGCAGGGGGACAGGGGCGAACACCGGGGAGCTGTTTTTT. It encodes CASRGTGANTGELFF.

The chain couples TRBV4-1 to TRBJ2-1, with 11 positions matching TRBD2. The CDR3 consists of 17 residues. Germline V gene lookup returns CDR1 MGHRA and CDR2 YSYEKL. V gave up 1 base and J gave up 5 bases; unmatched junction bases: 7. As DNA, the CDR3 is TGCGCCAGCAGCCAAGCCCCCGGGACTAGCGGTGACAATGAGCAGTTCTTC. It encodes CASSQAPGTSGDNEQFF.

This clone has only a few counts. The V call is TRBV7-8, the J call TRBJ1-2; D ambiguous. V lost 4 bases to trimming and J lost 3 bases, with 9 bases between them. The CDR3 contains 13 residues. The germline V gene encodes CDR1 SGHVS and CDR2 FQNEAQ. CDR3 amino acids: CASSSTDHYGYTF. In DNA, the CDR3 is TGTGCCAGCAGCTCAACAGACCACTATGGCTACACCTTC. The whole variable domain, filled in from reference TRBV7-8 and TRBJ1-2, reads GAGVSQSPRYKVAKRGQDVALRCDPISGHVSLFWYQQALGQGPEFLTYFQNEAQLDKSGLPSDRFFAERPEGSVSTLKIQRTQQEDSAVYLCASSSTDHYGYTFGSGTRLTVV.

V gene TRBV5-5 combines with J gene TRBJ2-1; D is unresolved. Between the trimmed V and J ends, which lost 6 bases and 7 bases, there was a span of 17 bases. Germline V gives CDR1 SGHKS, CDR2 YYEKEE (reference sequence). This CDR3 is 14 amino acids long. Here the CDR3 reads CASTVAPWVNEQFF. CDR3 nucleotides: TGTGCCAGCACCGTAGCCCCCTGGGTGAATGAGCAGTTCTTC. The full variable domain, with the rest looked up from reference TRBV5-5 and TRBJ2-1, is DAGVTQSPTHLIKTRGQQVTLRCSPISGHKSVSWYQQVLGQGPQFIFQYYEKEERGRGNFPDRFSARQFPNYSSELNVNALLLGDSALYLCASTVAPWVNEQFFGPGTRLTVL.

The chain couples TRBV27 to TRBJ1-5, with TRBD1 matching over 8 bases. Germline V gene lookup returns CDR1 MNHEY and CDR2 SMNVEV (reference sequence). The ends lost 5 bases at V and 6 bases at J; junction bases unmatched: 9. The CDR3 is 15 amino acids. CDR3 bases: TGTGCCAGCAGTATCCGGACAGGGAGAGGTCAGCCCCAGCATTTT. It is translated as CASSIRTGRGQPQHF.

This clone was seen once. The rearrangement uses TRBV7-2 and TRBJ2-1, with D uncertain. The V and J ends lost 1 base and 5 bases respectively, with 15 bases between them. This CDR3 spans 16 amino acids. Germline-derived CDR1 and CDR2 are SGHTA and FQGNSA. CDR3 amino acids: CASSLEAAALNNEQFF. The CDR3 nucleotides are TGTGCCAGCAGCTTAGAGGCGGCAGCCCTTAACAATGAGCAGTTCTTC.

This chain links TRBV7-2 with TRBJ2-3; 10 bases are a match to TRBD2. This CDR3 region has 16 residues. Germline-derived CDR1 and CDR2 are SGHTA and FQGNSA. Trimming took 0 bases from V and 6 from J; bases not matched to a gene: 6. Here the CDR3 reads CASSLASGGAGDTQYF. CDR3 DNA sequence: TGTGCCAGCAGCTTAGCAAGCGGGGGGGCCGGCGATACGCAGTATTTT.

V and J are TRBV11-3 and TRBJ2-1; 9 bases map to TRBD1. The CDR3 spans 16 residues. Germline V CDR1 and CDR2: SGHNT, YENEEA. The V segment lost 4 bases and the J segment 7 bases; nucleotides outside the gene matches: 11. CDR3 loop: CASSSRGTGKTNEQFF. The DNA for the CDR3 is TGTGCCAGCAGCTCGCGCGGGACAGGGAAGACGAATGAGCAGTTCTTC.

V and J are TRBV19 and TRBJ1-4; 8 nucleotides line up with TRBD1. Germline CDR1 is LNHDA and CDR2 is SQIVND (reference sequence). After removal of 5 bases from V and 5 bases from J, the junction contained 7 bases not matched to a gene. The CDR3 totals 15 residues. In DNA form, the CDR3 reads TGTGCCAGTAGTCCAAACCAGGGGGCAAATGAAAAACTGTTTTTT. It specifies CASSPNQGANEKLFF.

V usage is TRBV28 and J usage is TRBJ1-5; no reliable D call. The germline CDR1 and CDR2 sequences are MDHEN and SYDVKM. V gave up 6 bases and J gave up 1 base, with 13 bases separating them. This CDR3 comprises 15 residues. The CDR3 protein is CASSQQSPSNQPQHF. The CDR3 DNA reads as TGTGCCAGCAGCCAACAGTCACCCAGCAATCAGCCCCAGCATTTT.

Only a few counts were recorded for this clone. The chain uses TRBV18 and TRBJ2-7, with TRBD1 identical over 7 bases. The CDR3 length is 14 residues. V lost 2 bases and J lost 2; bases outside the gene matches: 3. CDR1 and CDR2 (germline): KGHSH, LQKENI. The CDR3 is CASSPWDSPYEQYF. The DNA for the CDR3 is TGTGCCAGCTCACCATGGGACAGTCCCTACGAGCAGTACTTC.

This chain links TRBV5-1 with TRBJ2-5; D is unclear. The length of the CDR3 is 12 residues. V lost 4 bases to trimming and J lost 5 bases, with 9 bases between them. The germline V gene encodes CDR1 SGHRS and CDR2 YFSETQ. The DNA of the CDR3 is TGCGCCAGCAGCCCAACGCGGGAGACCCAGTACTTC. This codes for CASSPTRETQYF. The full variable domain, its missing parts supplied by reference TRBV5-1 and TRBJ2-5, is KAGVTQTPRYLIKTRGQQVTLSCSPISGHRSVSWYQQTPGQGLQFLFEYFSETQRNKGNFPGRFSGRQFSNSRSEMNVSTLELGDSALYLCASSPTRETQYFGPGTRLLVL.

V and J are TRBV5-1 and TRBJ1-1; a weak D match, TRBD1 (5 bases). Germline values: CDR1 SGHRS, CDR2 YFSETQ. The CDR3 consists of 14 residues. V lost 0 bases, J lost 5 bases, and 11 bases lay in between. CDR3 nucleotides: TGCGCCAGCAGCTTGGCCGGGGGGGAAACTGAAGCTTTCTTT. Its translation is CASSLAGGETEAFF.

V and J are TRBV20-1 and TRBJ2-7; D gene ambiguous. V was cut by 7 bases and J by 5 bases, with 12 bases left in between. CDR3 length: 11 residues. Germline CDR1 is DFQATT and CDR2 is SNEGSKA (reference sequence). CDR3 region: CSVLVGDEQYF. The CDR3 region has the DNA TGCAGTGTCCTGGTGGGCGACGAGCAGTACTTC.

This chain links TRBV28 with TRBJ1-3; 7 nucleotides align to TRBD1. The CDR3 runs 13 residues. Losses at the gene ends were 5 bases for V and 2 bases for J; bases not matched to a gene: 0. Germline-derived CDR1 and CDR2 are MDHEN and SYDVKM. The CDR3 DNA reads TGTGCCAGCAGTCAGGGGGCTGGAAACACCATATATTTT. As protein: CASSQGAGNTIYF.

The J gene is TRBJ2-7, the V gene TRBV9; TRBD1 agrees at 8 bases. CDR1 SGDLS and CDR2 YYNGEE come from the germline V gene. This CDR3 has 14 amino acids. Germline trimming cut 0 bases from V and 5 bases from J; bases unmatched to any gene: 4. The CDR3 here is CASSVGGQGNEQYF. The CDR3 DNA reads TGTGCCAGCAGCGTAGGAGGACAGGGAAACGAGCAGTACTTC.

This chain connects TRBV28 to TRBJ1-1; TRBD1 aligns across 7 bases. The CDR3 extends over 16 amino acids. The germline V gene encodes CDR1 MDHEN and CDR2 SYDVKM. V lost 7 bases and J lost 3; bases outside the gene matches: 14. The CDR3: CASIIVPGQGDTEAFF. CDR3 nucleotide sequence: TGTGCCAGCATAATAGTCCCCGGGCAGGGGGACACTGAAGCTTTCTTT.